The clone carrying this T cell receptor beta chain was recorded a few times. The data belong to a study of blood T cell repertoires in COVID-19. Whole-study context: PBMCs, B-cell-depleted T cells, or T cells were the source of the cDNA or gDNA that made up the material.

Germline V gene data show CDR1 as SGDLS and CDR2 as YYNGEE. V shed 3 bases and J shed 8 bases, with 11 bases lying between them. This CDR3 is built from 13 residues. Assay: immunoSEQ multiplex PCR; the TCRdb copy retains only in-frame clones and omits some. This table has approximately 260,000 clones, roughly 84% appearing once. The material sequenced was PBMCs or T cells enriched from blood (not recorded which). This chain connects TRBV9 to TRBJ1-4; possibly TRBD1 for D (6 bases). The sequence was obtained from a man aged 50-60 years who had recovered from COVID-19. CDR3 DNA sequence: TGTGCCAGCAGCGGAACAGGGTACGAAAAACTGTTTTTT. Its protein product is CASSGTGYEKLFF.